This T cell receptor (beta chain) is drawn from a study of shared clonotypes between healthy human individuals. The study's findings and limits: All-four-donor shared clonotypes had higher generation probabilities than non-shared clonotypes did. The researchers took only blood, and tissue repertoires probably look different.

Sorted-subset replicate PCRs used about 200 ng DNA, some 33,000 T cell genomes. Clones were sequenced by immunoSEQ multiplex PCR, and TCRdb holds only the in-frame ones, with some missing. The sample records about 2.2 million clones, over 85% being singletons. As for this clone: Its antigen is not identified.

Positively selected for CCR7, the CD45RO-negative cells used as naive CD8 cells excluded terminally differentiated effector memory CD45RA+ cells. Healthy HIV-negative adults with no recent acute infections or vaccinations were recruited as donors. Trimming took 3 bases from V and 4 from J, leaving 9 bases between them. The length of the CDR3 is 13 residues. Germline V gives CDR1 MNHNS, CDR2 SASEGT. The origin of this receptor is a man younger than 35 in good health. Some clones in this sample may be carry-over from other donors' samples. The sequencing sample was made of naive CD8+ T cells from PBMCs. The chain couples TRBV6-1 to TRBJ1-1; D might be TRBD1 (5 bases). The CDR3 DNA is TGTGCCAGCAGTGAGTGGGGGACCACTGAAGCTTTCTTT. This gives the protein CASSEWGTTEAFF.